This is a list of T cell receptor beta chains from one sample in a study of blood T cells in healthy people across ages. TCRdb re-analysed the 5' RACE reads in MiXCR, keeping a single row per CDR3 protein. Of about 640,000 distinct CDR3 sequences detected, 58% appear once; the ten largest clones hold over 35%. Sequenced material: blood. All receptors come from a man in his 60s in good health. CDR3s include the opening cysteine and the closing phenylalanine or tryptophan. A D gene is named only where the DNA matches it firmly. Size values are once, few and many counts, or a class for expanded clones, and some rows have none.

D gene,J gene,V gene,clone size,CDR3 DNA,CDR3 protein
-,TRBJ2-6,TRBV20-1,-,TGCAGTGCTATGACAGGCGCTGGGGCCAACGTCCTGACTTTC,CSAMTGAGANVLTF
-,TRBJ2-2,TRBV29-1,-,-,CSVVARGYEQYFGELFF
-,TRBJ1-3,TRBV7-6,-,TGTGCCAGCAGCCCCCGCAGTTGGTCTGGAAACACCATATATTTT,CASSPRSWSGNTIYF
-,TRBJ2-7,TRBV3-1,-,TGTGCCAGCAGCCAAAATGTCCGCTCCTACGAGCAGTACTTC,CASSQNVRSYEQYF
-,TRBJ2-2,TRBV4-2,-,TGTGCCAGCAGCCAAGATTGGGGGCCCACCGGGGAGCTGTTTTTT,CASSQDWGPTGELFF
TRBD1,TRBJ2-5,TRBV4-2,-,TGTGCCAGCAGCCAAGAAGGGACAGAACCCCAAGAGACCCAGTACTTC,CASSQEGTEPQETQYF
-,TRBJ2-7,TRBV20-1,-,TGCAGTGCAGGGACGAACTACGAGCAGTACTTC,CSAGTNYEQYF
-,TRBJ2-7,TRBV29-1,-,TGCAGCGCGCGGGACGCTCGCTACGAGCAGTACTTC,CSARDARYEQYF
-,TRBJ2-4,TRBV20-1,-,TGCAGTGCTAGACCCGACAGAAACATTCAGTACTTC,CSARPDRNIQYF
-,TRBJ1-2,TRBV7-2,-,TGTGCCAGCAGCTTAGTGGCGAGGGCCGGAAACTATGGCTACACCTTC,CASSLVARAGNYGYTF
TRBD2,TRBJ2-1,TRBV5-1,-,TGCGCCAGCAAACTAAGAGCGGGGTCCAACAATGAGCAGTTCTTC,CASKLRAGSNNEQFF
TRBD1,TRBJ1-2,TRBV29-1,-,TGCAGCGTTGAGCGGACAGGGGCTTTGAACTATGGCTACGCCTTC,CSVERTGALNYGYAF
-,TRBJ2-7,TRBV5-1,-,TGCGCCAGCAGCTTGGAAGGGCCTTACTACGAGCAGTACTTC,CASSLEGPYYEQYF
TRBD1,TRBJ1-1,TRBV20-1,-,TGCAGTGCTAGCCTCCCGGGACAGGGGCCTGAAGCTTTCTTT,CSASLPGQGPEAFF
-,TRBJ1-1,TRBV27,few,TGTGCCAGCAGTTTGAGGGGGGCGAGGAACACTGAAGCTTTCTTT,CASSLRGARNTEAFF
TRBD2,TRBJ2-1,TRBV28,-,TGTGCCAGCAGTTTATTAAGGACTAGCGTTACTGAGCAGTTCTTC,CASSLLRTSVTEQFF
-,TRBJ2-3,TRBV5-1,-,TGCGCCAGCAGCTTGGGCGGCCCTAACACAGATACGCAGTATTTT,CASSLGGPNTDTQYF
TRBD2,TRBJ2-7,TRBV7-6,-,TGTGCCAGCAGCTTAGCCTCTAGCGGGGGCCTCCCCTACGAGCAGTACTTC,CASSLASSGGLPYEQYF
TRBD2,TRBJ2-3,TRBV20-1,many,TGCAGTGCTCGGGAGGTAGCGGGGGCCGGTCCGCAGTATTTT,CSAREVAGAGPQYF
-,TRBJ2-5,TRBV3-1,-,TGTGCCAGCAGCCAAAGGGGCGACGGACAGATGGAGACCCAGTACTTC,CASSQRGDGQMETQYF
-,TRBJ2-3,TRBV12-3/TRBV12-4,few,TGTGCCAGCAGTTTAGTCGCGGGCAGGCTGCAGTATTTT,CASSLVAGRLQYF
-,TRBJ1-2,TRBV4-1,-,TGCGCCAGCAGCCAAGATGGGTGGGACTCCTATGGCTACACCTTC,CASSQDGWDSYGYTF
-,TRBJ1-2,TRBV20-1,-,TGCAGTGCTGGGGGGGGTTCATTGTCGGGCGGCTACACCTTC,CSAGGGSLSGGYTF
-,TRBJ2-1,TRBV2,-,TGTGCCAGCAGTGACCGGTCCTACAATGAGCAGTTCTTC,CASSDRSYNEQFF
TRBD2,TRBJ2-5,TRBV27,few,TGTGCCAGCAGTTTACGCCCTTTCGGGGGGGCCCAGTACTTC,CASSLRPFGGAQYF
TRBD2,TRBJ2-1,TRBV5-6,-,TGTGCCAGCAGCTCGGGGGGGCAAGCCTACAATGAGCAGTTCTTC,CASSSGGQAYNEQFF
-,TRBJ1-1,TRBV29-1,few,TGCAGCGTTGACGGCCCAGGCCCGAACACTGAAGCTTTCTTT,CSVDGPGPNTEAFF
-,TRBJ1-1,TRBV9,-,TGTGCCAGCGGGCGACAGTTAGGCACTGAAGCTTTCTTT,CASGRQLGTEAFF
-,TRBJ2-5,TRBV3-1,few,TGTGCCAGCAACGTTGGGTCCGGGACCCAGTACTTC,CASNVGSGTQYF
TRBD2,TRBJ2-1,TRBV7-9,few,TGTGCCAGCAGCTTGGGGTCTAGCGGGGCCCTAGGGAATGAGCAGTTCTTC,CASSLGSSGALGNEQFF
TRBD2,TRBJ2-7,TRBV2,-,TGTGCCAGCAGCCAACTAGCGGGGGGGCTAGAAGAGCAGTACTTC,CASSQLAGGLEEQYF